Given below is one T cell receptor (beta chain) in context. Original data processing: The authors estimated nucleated cell counts from reference gene primer amplification. Data came from immunoSEQ multiplex PCR; TCRdb stores just in-frame clones and leaves some out. The V and J calls and clone size come from that table; D and trimming were worked out from the DNA. The profile shows under 60,000 clones, 80% to 90% of them singletons. The germline V gene has CDR1 MNHEY and CDR2 SMNVEV (reference sequence). The CDR3 loop spans 15 amino acids. The V end lost 6 bases, the J end lost 9 bases, and 21 bases lay between the germline ends. This record comes from a study of blood T cell repertoires in COVID-19. The overall study: Acute-phase and convalescent COVID-19 samples originated in the United States, Italy and Spain. Sample material is recorded as cDNA or gDNA derived from T cells, B-cell-depleted T cells, or PBMCs.

The sample taken for sequencing was peripheral blood. The origin of this receptor is a man aged 55 to 70 with acute or convalescent COVID-19. The chain combines TRBV27 with TRBJ2-1; possibly TRBD1 for D (6 bases). CDR3 loop: CASSYREWLLGEQFF. CDR3 DNA: TGTGCCAGCAGCTACAGGGAATGGTTGCTGGGTGAGCAGTTCTTC.